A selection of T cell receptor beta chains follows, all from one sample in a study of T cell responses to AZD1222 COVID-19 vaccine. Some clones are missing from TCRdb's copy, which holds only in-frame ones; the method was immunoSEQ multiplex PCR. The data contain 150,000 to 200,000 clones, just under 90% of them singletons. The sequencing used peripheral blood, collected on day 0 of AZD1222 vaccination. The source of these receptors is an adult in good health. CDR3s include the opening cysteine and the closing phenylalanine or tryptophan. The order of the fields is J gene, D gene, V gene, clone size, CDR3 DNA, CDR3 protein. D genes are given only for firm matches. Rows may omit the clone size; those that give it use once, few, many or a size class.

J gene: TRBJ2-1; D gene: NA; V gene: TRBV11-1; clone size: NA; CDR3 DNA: TGTGCCAGCATCCCGACCGGGCGGGGCCTTCTTCAGTTCTTC; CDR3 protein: CASIPTGRGLLQFF
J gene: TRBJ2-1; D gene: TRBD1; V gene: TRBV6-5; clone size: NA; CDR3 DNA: TGTGCCAGCAGAGAGACAGGGAGCAATGAGCAGTTCTTC; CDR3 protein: CASRETGSNEQFF
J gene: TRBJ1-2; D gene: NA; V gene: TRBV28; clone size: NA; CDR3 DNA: TGTGCTGTCACAACACCTATTCGCTATGGCTACACCTTC; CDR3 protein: CAVTTPIRYGYTF
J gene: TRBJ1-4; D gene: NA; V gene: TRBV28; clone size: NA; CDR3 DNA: TGTGCCAGCGGGACGGGGGGTGAAAAACTGTTTTTT; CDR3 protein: CASGTGGEKLFF
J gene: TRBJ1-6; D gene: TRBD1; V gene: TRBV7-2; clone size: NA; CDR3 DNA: TGTGCCAGCAGCGACCCCAGGGGGGGCAGCTCCTATAATTCACCCCTCCACTTT; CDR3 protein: CASSDPRGGSSYNSPLHF
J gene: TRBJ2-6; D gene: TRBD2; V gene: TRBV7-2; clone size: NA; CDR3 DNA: TGTGCCAGCAGCGCAAGGACTAGTCGGTCGGGGGCCAACGTCCTGACTTTC; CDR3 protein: CASSARTSRSGANVLTF
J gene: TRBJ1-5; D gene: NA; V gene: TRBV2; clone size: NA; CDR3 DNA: TGTGCCAGCACCCCCGCTCGTGGGGCAAGTCAGCCCCAGCATTTT; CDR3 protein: CASTPARGASQPQHF
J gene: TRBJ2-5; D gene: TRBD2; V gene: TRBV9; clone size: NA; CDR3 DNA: TGTGCCAGCAGCGTAGGGGAGGGGTGGTTAGCCCCCCAAGAGACCCAGTACTTC; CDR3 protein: CASSVGEGWLAPQETQYF
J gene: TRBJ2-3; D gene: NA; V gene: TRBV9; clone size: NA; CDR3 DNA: TGTGCCAGCAGCGTGGGCACAGATACGCAGTATTTT; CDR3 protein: CASSVGTDTQYF
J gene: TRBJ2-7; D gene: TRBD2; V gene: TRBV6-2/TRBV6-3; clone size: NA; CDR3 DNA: TGTGCCAGCAGTTACGGCCGGATTAGCGGGACCTACGAGCAGTACTTC; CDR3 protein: CASSYGRISGTYEQYF
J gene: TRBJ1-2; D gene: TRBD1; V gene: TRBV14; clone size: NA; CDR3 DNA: TGTGCCAGCAGCCCACTTTCCAGACAGGGCCGGGGAGGCTACACCTTC; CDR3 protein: CASSPLSRQGRGGYTF
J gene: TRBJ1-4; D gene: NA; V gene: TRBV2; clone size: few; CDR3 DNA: TGTGCCAGCAATGGAATTAATGAAAAACTGTTTTTT; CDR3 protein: CASNGINEKLFF
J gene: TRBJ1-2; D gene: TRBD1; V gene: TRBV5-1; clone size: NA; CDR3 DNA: TGCGCCAGCAGCTTGGCCCCCGACAGGGGGCAATATGGCTACACCTTC; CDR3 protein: CASSLAPDRGQYGYTF
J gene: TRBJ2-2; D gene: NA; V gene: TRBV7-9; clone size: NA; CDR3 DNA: TGTGCCAGCAGCTTAGCGGGGACGGCACGGGGCACCGGGGAGCTGTTTTTT; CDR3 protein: CASSLAGTARGTGELFF
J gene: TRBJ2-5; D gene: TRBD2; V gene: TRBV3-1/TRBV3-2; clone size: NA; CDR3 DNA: TGTGCCAGCAGCCACCTCACCCTAGCGGGTCAAGAGACCCAGTACTTC; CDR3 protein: CASSHLTLAGQETQYF
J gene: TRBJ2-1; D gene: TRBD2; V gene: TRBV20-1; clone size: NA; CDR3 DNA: TGCAGTGCTAGTCGACTAGCGGTTTCCTACAATGAGCAGTTCTTC; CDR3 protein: CSASRLAVSYNEQFF
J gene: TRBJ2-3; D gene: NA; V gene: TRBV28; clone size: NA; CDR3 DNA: TGTGCCAGCCCCGGACCCCAGGGCAGAGAGGCAGATACGCAGTATTTT; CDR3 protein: CASPGPQGREADTQYF
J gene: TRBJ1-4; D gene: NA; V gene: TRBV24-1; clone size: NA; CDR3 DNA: TGTGCCACCAGCGCCTCAAGCCAGGGGTTTACTGAAAAACTGTTTTTT; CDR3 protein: CATSASSQGFTEKLFF
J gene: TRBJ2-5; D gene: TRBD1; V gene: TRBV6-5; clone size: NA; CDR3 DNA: TGTGCCAGCAGTCTCCGGGACAGAAATACCCAGTACTTC; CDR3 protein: CASSLRDRNTQYF
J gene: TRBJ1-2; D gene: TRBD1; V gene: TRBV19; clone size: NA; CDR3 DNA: TGTGCCAGTAGCCGTAACACAGGGGGCTACGGCTACACCTTC; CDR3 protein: CASSRNTGGYGYTF
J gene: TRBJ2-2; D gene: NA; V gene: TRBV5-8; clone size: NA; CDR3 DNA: TGTGCCAGCAGCCCACCCTTCGGTCAGCCTAGCGCCGGGGAGCTGTTTTTT; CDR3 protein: CASSPPFGQPSAGELFF
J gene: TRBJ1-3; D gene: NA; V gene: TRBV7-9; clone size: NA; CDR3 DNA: TGTGCCAGCAGCTTAGCAGGGGGATTGCTCACCTCTGGAAACACCATATATTTT; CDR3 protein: CASSLAGGLLTSGNTIYF
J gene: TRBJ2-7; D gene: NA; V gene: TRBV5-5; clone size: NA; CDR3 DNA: TGTGCCAGCAGCAGCACAGGGACAACCTACGAGCAGTACTTC; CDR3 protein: CASSSTGTTYEQYF
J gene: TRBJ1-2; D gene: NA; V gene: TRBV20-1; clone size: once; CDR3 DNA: TGCAGTGCTAGTGGCAGGGCTAACTATGGCTACACCTTC; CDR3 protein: CSASGRANYGYTF
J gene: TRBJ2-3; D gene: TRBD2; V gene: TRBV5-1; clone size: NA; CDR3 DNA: TGCGCCAGCAGTTATGGGACTAGCCTGAGCACAGATACGCAGTATTTT; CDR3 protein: CASSYGTSLSTDTQYF
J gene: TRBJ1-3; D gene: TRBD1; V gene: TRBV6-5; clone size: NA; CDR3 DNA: TGTGCCAGCAGTAATCAAGACAGGGTTGGAAACACCATATATTTT; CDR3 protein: CASSNQDRVGNTIYF
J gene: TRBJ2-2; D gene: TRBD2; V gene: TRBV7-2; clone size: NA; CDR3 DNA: TGTGCCAGCAGCTTAGTGGGTAGCGGGGGCCCGAACACCGGGGAGCTGTTTTTT; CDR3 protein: CASSLVGSGGPNTGELFF
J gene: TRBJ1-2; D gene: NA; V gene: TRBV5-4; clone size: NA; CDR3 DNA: TGTGCCAGCAGCTTGGCCGGGGGCGGGCTGTCCTATGGCTACACCTTC; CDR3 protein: CASSLAGGGLSYGYTF
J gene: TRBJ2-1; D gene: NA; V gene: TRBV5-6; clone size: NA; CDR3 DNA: TGTGCCAGCAGTTCCAGGATCACGAACCCCAATGAGCAGTTCTTC; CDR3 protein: CASSSRITNPNEQFF
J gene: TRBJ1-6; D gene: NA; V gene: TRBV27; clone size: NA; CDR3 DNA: TGTGCCAGCAGTTTATCGGCGGGGGCTAATTCACCCCTCCACTTT; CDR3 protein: CASSLSAGANSPLHF
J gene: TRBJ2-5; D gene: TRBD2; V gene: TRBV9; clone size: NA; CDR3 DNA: TGTGCCAGCAGCGCTTCCGGGACTAGCGAGGAGACCCAGTACTTC; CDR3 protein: CASSASGTSEETQYF
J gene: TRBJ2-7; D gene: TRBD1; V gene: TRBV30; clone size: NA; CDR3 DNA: TGTGCCTGGAGTACCGGGACAGGGACCTACGAGCAGTACTTC; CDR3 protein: CAWSTGTGTYEQYF
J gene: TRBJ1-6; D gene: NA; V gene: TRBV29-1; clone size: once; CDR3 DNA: TGCAGCGTTGGAGATAATTCACCCCTCCACTTT; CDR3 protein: CSVGDNSPLHF
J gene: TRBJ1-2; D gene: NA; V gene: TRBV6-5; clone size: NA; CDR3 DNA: TGTGCCAGCAAGGGGGAGGAGGTCTATGGCTACACCTTC; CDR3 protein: CASKGEEVYGYTF
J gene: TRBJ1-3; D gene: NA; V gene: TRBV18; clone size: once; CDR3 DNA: TGTGCCAGCTCACCAGAGGCAGTCTCTGGAAACACCATATATTTT; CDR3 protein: CASSPEAVSGNTIYF
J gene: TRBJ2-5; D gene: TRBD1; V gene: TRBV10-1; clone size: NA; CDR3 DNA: TGCGCCAGCAGTGAAGCACAGGGGGCCCAAGAGACCCAGTACTTC; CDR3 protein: CASSEAQGAQETQYF
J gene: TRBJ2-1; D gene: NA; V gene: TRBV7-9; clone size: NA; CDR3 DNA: TGTGCCAGCAGTTTACAGGGAGGGTCGAAGGGTGAGCAGTTCTTC; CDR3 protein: CASSLQGGSKGEQFF
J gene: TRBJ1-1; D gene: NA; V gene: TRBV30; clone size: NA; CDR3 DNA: TGTGCCTGGAGTAGATCGGGACTGGACACTGAAGCTTTCTTT; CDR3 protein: CAWSRSGLDTEAFF
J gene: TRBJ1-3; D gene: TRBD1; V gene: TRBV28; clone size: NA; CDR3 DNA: TGTGCCAGCAGACGGGAAACAGGGGGCTCTGGAAACACCATATATTTT; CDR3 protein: CASRRETGGSGNTIYF
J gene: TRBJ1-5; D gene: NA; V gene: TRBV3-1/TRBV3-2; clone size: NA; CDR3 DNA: TGTGCCAGCAGCCAAGCGGCAGGCAATCAGCCCCAGCATTTT; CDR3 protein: CASSQAAGNQPQHF